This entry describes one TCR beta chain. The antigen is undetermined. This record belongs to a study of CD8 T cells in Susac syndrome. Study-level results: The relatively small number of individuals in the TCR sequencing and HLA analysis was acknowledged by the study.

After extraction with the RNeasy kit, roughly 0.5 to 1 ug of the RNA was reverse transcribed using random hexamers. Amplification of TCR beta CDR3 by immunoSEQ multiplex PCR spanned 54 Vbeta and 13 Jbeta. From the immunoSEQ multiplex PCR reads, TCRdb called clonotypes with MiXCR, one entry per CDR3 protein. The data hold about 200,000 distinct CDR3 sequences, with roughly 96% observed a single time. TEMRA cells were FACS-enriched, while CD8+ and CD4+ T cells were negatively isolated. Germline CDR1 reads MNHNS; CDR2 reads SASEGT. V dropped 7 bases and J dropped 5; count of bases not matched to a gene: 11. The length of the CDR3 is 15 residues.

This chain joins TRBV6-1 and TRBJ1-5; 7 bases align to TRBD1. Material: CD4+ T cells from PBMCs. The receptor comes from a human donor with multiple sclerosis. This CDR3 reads CASKVRQGRDQPQHF. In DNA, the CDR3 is TGTGCCAGCAAGGTCCGACAGGGAAGGGATCAGCCCCAGCATTTT.